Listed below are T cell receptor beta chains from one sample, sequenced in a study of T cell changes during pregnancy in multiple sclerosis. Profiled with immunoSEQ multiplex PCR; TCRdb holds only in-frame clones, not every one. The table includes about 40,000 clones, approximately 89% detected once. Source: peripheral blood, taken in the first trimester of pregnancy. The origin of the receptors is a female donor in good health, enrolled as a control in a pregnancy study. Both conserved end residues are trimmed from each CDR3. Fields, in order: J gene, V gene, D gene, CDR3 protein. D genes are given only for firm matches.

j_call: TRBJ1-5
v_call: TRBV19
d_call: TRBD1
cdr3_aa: ASSIGRGRNQPQH

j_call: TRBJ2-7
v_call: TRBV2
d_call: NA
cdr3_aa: ASRPDLGEQY

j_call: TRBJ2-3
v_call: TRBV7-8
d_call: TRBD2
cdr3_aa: ASSSAAGGIDTQY

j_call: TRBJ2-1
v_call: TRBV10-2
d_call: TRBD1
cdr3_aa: ASGGILDRGGNEQF

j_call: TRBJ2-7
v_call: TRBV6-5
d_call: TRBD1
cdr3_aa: ASSYSNDRAYEQY

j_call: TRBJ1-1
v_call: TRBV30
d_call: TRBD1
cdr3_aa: AWRDRITEAF

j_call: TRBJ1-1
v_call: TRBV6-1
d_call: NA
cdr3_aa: ASSEGSGNTEAF

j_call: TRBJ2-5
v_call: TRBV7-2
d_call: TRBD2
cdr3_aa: ASSPPGLAGGETQY

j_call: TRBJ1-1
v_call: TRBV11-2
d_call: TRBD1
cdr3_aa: ASSFRQGNTEAF

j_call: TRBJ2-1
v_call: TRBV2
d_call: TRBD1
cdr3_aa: ASSEVKGWDRAF